The source of this T cell receptor (beta chain) is a study of blood T cell repertoires in COVID-19. About the research overall: Sites in the United States, Italy and Spain provided acute and convalescent COVID-19 samples. In each case, the material was cDNA or gDNA derived from T cells, B-cell-depleted T cells, or PBMCs.

Germline V CDR1 and CDR2: SEHNR, FQNEAQ (reference sequence). The CDR3 totals 13 residues. Deletions cut 0 bases from V and 8 bases from J, with 10 bases between. Followed over time, Seattle patients had been enrolled while infection was active. As handled by the study authors: Amplification of reference gene primers was used by the study to estimate nucleated cell counts. The assay was immunoSEQ multiplex PCR, and TCRdb's table has in-frame clones only and misses some. V, J and clone size reflect that table, while D and trimming were determined from the DNA. The sample has roughly 220,000 clones, around four fifths seen once.

This rearrangement joins TRBV7-9 to TRBJ1-2; D is ambiguous. This receptor was obtained from a woman older than 75 with COVID-19, enrolled during active disease. Sequencing was carried out using peripheral blood. Here the CDR3 reads CASSLAEGSGYTF. The CDR3 bases are TGTGCCAGCAGCTTAGCCGAGGGCAGCGGCTACACCTTC.